One sample yielded the 31 T cell receptor beta chains listed below, sequenced in a study of human T cells and chemical hapten exposure. Time point meaning: patch test 3, about 24 weeks after DPC sensitization. As to treatment: therapeutic diphenylcyclopropenone sensitization with weekly scalp DPC. In TCRdb, the RACE reads were re-called with MiXCR into one record per CDR3 protein. The sample lists tens of thousands of distinct CDR3 sequences; approximately 11% were seen once. The source material was whole blood, sampled in connection with sensitization to the hapten diphenylcyclopropenone (DPC). The receptors originated from a woman aged 50 to 65 with alopecia areata. Some clones in this sample may be carry-over from other donors' samples.

The chain links TRBV5-6 to TRBJ2-2, with 12 bases identical to TRBD2. Germline V gene data show CDR1 as SGHDT and CDR2 as YYEEEE. CDR3 length: 17 amino acids. V lost 4 bases and J lost 3; bases outside the gene matches: 7. DNA of the CDR3: TGTGCCAGCAGCCTGCTAGCGGGAGGGCCCCACACCGGGGAGCTGTTTTTT. Its protein is CASSLLAGGPHTGELFF.

The table lists this clonotype with many counts. The rearrangement uses TRBV24-1 and TRBJ2-2; 7 bases align to TRBD2. The CDR3 spans 15 residues. Germline lookup yields CDR1 KGHDR and CDR2 SFDVKD. Trimming took 9 bases from V and 0 from J; bases not matched to a gene: 6. CDR3 loop: CATGRGESNTGELFF. The CDR3 coding sequence is TGTGCCACCGGGAGGGGAGAGTCGAACACCGGGGAGCTGTTTTTT.

The chain's CDR3 is CASLHGGSKDNEQFF. The CDR3 DNA reads TGTGCCAGCCTCCACGGCGGGAGTAAGGACAATGAGCAGTTCTTC. The chain combines TRBV6-2 or TRBV6-3 with TRBJ2-1; the match to TRBD2 covers 7 bases. This CDR3 has 15 amino acids. Trimming removed 8 bases from V and 5 bases from J; junction bases left unmatched: 12. CDR1 and CDR2 (germline): MNHEY, SVGEGT.

The genes are TRBV30 and TRBJ1-2; D remains unclear. Germline loops: CDR1 GTSNPN, CDR2 SVGIG (reference sequence). This CDR3 is 14 amino acids long. V was cut by 0 bases and J by 0 bases, with 8 bases left in between. The CDR3 loop is CAWSVGYSNYGYTF. CDR3 nucleotide sequence: TGTGCCTGGAGTGTCGGATATTCTAACTATGGCTACACCTTC.

Turning to this clonotype: Mismatch with germline at one junction end may stem from a read error. J is TRBJ2-5 and V is TRBV7-7; D is perhaps TRBD2 (6 bases). The CDR3 spans 15 residues. Germline-derived CDR1 and CDR2 are SSHAT and FNYEAQ (reference sequence). The CDR3 DNA is TGTGCTAGCAGGTGGAGGGTAGCGGCTCAAGAGACCCAGTACTTC. This translates into CASRWRVAAQETQYF.

This clonotype was seen ten or more times. The J gene is TRBJ1-5, the V gene TRBV3-1, with D hard to call. The CDR3 contains 14 residues. The V end was cut by 3 bases, the J end by 2 bases, with 8 bases between. Germline lookup yields CDR1 LGHDT and CDR2 YNNKEL (reference sequence). The CDR3 protein is CASSHDGGNQPQHF. The CDR3, as DNA: TGTGCCAGCAGCCACGATGGGGGCAATCAGCCCCAGCATTTT.

This chain uses TRBV20-1 with TRBJ1-2; D is uncertain. V gave up 5 bases and J gave up 4 bases, with 8 bases separating them. The CDR3 has 11 amino acids. Germline V gene data show CDR1 as DFQATT and CDR2 as SNEGSKA (reference sequence). The CDR3 DNA follows: TGCAGTGCTCTTACTCTCTATGGCTACACCTTC. This translates into CSALTLYGYTF.

This clonotype came up many times. V gene TRBV4-1 combines with J gene TRBJ1-1; a possible D gene is TRBD1 (6 bases). Germline-derived CDR1 and CDR2 are MGHRA and YSYEKL. The V end was cut by 8 bases, the J end by 4 bases, with 14 bases between. The CDR3 runs to 13 residues. Here the CDR3 reads CASSGGTTTEAFF. Written as DNA, the CDR3 is TGCGCCAGCTCGGGGGGGACAACCACTGAAGCTTTCTTT.

The chain combines TRBV6-1 with TRBJ2-7; perhaps TRBD2 as D (6 bases). The V gene lost 8 bases and the J gene lost 0 bases, with 20 bases spanning the gap. The germline V gene has CDR1 MNHNS and CDR2 SASEGT. This CDR3 comprises 16 residues. CDR3: CASVLRGEAFSYEQYF. As DNA, the CDR3 is TGTGCCAGCGTCTTGAGAGGGGAGGCTTTCTCCTACGAGCAGTACTTC.

This clonotype was seen only a few times. V usage is TRBV7-2 and J usage is TRBJ2-2; 9 bases align to TRBD1. The CDR3 loop spans 16 amino acids. The V gene's germline CDR1 is SGHTA and CDR2 FQGNSA. The junction had 3 bases not matched to a gene; V was cut back by 0 bases and J by 4 bases. The CDR3 reads CASSLAGTGITGELFF. CDR3 DNA sequence: TGTGCCAGCAGCTTAGCGGGGACAGGGATCACCGGGGAGCTGTTTTTT.

At least ten counts were recorded for this clonotype. The chain joins TRBV28 to TRBJ2-7; possibly TRBD1 or TRBD2 for D (5 bases each). The V end lost 1 base, the J end lost 7 bases, and 17 bases lay between the germline ends. CDR3 length: 15 amino acids. Germline-derived CDR1 and CDR2 are MDHEN and SYDVKM. The chain's CDR3 is CASSLLDGGSLEQYF. The CDR3 DNA reads as TGTGCCAGCAGTTTATTAGATGGGGGTTCTTTAGAGCAGTACTTC.

The chain employs TRBV7-3 and TRBJ1-1; no reliable D call. The CDR3 is 15 amino acids. V lost 0 bases to trimming and J lost 2 bases, with 10 bases between them. Germline lookup yields CDR1 SGHTA and CDR2 FQGTGA. The CDR3 loop is CASSLTSQDNTEAFF. CDR3 sequence (DNA): TGTGCCAGCAGCTTAACGTCGCAGGATAACACTGAAGCTTTCTTT.

The chain has TRBV7-2 and TRBJ1-5, with 8 bases aligning to TRBD1. This CDR3 has 13 residues. V was pared by 5 bases and J by 7 bases, with 4 bases of the junction left unmatched. The germline gives CDR1 SGHTA, CDR2 FQGNSA. The CDR3 protein is CASSSDRGQPQHF. CDR3 in DNA: TGTGCCAGCAGCAGCGACAGGGGACAGCCCCAGCATTTT. The complete variable domain, with remaining parts taken from reference TRBV7-2 and TRBJ1-5, reads GAGVSQSPSNKVTEKGKDVELRCDPISGHTALYWYRQSLGQGLEFLIYFQGNSAPDKSGLPSDRFSAERTGGSVSTLTIQRTQQEDSAVYLCASSSDRGQPQHFGDGTRLSIL.

This chain uses TRBV14 with TRBJ2-2; possible D gene TRBD1, 6 bases. There are 13 residues in the CDR3. Germline V gene lookup returns CDR1 SGHDN and CDR2 FVKESK. V was trimmed by 3 bases and J by 7 bases, leaving 9 bases between them. The CDR3 DNA reads TGTGCCAGCAGCCAGGCCAGGGGCGGGGAGCTGTTTTTT. It is translated as CASSQARGGELFF.

The chain recombines TRBV7-2 with TRBJ2-5, with 7 bases lining up with TRBD1. The CDR3 is 16 residues long. Germline V gene data show CDR1 as SGHTA and CDR2 as FQGNSA. The J segment lost 4 bases and the V segment lost 1 base, leaving 9 bases of the junction unmatched. DNA of the CDR3: TGTGCCAGCAGCTTAGGCCTGAGCGACAGGGCAGAGACCCAGTACTTC. This gives the protein CASSLGLSDRAETQYF.

This clonotype was seen at least ten times. The chain couples TRBV12-3 or TRBV12-4 to TRBJ2-1, with 7 bases identical to TRBD2. The CDR3 has 13 amino acids. V lost 3 bases and J lost 7; bases outside the gene matches: 3. CDR3 bases: TGTGCCAGCAGTTTGGGCGGGAGAAATGAGCAGTTCTTC. This gives the protein CASSLGGRNEQFF.

The sample holds many counts of this clonotype. The chain joins TRBV20-1 to TRBJ2-2; 12 bases agree with TRBD2. This CDR3 is built from 14 residues. The V and J ends lost 6 bases and 4 bases, in that order; junction bases with no gene match: 3. Germline V gives CDR1 DFQATT, CDR2 SNEGSKA (reference sequence). CDR3 residues: CSARTSGVTGELFF. Written as DNA, the CDR3 is TGCAGTGCCCGGACTAGCGGGGTCACCGGGGAGCTGTTTTTT.

At least ten counts were recorded for this clonotype. V usage is TRBV7-3 and J usage is TRBJ1-1; D uncertain. Germline V CDR1 and CDR2: SGHTA, FQGTGA. V gave up 3 bases and J gave up 0 bases, with 14 bases separating them. This CDR3 comprises 16 residues. The CDR3 spells CASSLGSLDLNTEAFF. In DNA form, the CDR3 reads TGTGCCAGCAGCTTGGGTAGCCTGGACTTGAACACTGAAGCTTTCTTT.

A note on this clonotype: It may be a read error: a sequence one base away is much more abundant. The V call is TRBV2, the J call TRBJ1-1; 9 nucleotides line up with TRBD1. This CDR3 is built from 15 residues. The germline V gene has CDR1 SNHLY and CDR2 FYNNEI. CDR3 coding DNA: TGTGGCAGCAGTGCCGACAGGGGGTTGAACACTGAAGCTTTCTTT. It translates to CGSSADRGLNTEAFF.

This clonotype was detected many times. This chain joins TRBV29-1 and TRBJ1-1; D uncertain. The germline V gene has CDR1 SQVTM and CDR2 ANQGSEA. This CDR3 comprises 11 residues. V lost 1 base, J lost 1 base, and 1 base lay in between. In DNA, the CDR3 is TGCAGCGTTGAAGGGAACACTGAAGCTTTCTTT. As protein: CSVEGNTEAFF.

This clonotype appeared many times. This chain joins TRBV30 and TRBJ2-3, with 7 bases lining up with TRBD2. Trimming removed 8 bases from V and 2 bases from J; junction bases left unmatched: 4. This CDR3 contains 12 residues. CDR1 is GTSNPN and CDR2 is SVGIG in the germline V gene (reference sequence). The CDR3 sequence is CASQRDTDTQYF. In nucleotides, the CDR3 is TGTGCCAGCCAGCGGGACACAGATACGCAGTATTTT.

This clonotype came up many times. The V call is TRBV6-5, the J call TRBJ2-7; TRBD1 might be the D (5 bases). Between the trimmed V and J ends, which lost 3 bases and 0 bases, there was a span of 15 bases. Germline CDR1 MNHEY, CDR2 SVGAGI. CDR3 length: 16 residues. The CDR3 region is CASSYSTGHSSYEQYF. Here the CDR3 DNA reads TGTGCCAGCAGTTATAGTACCGGACATAGCTCCTACGAGCAGTACTTC.

This chain links TRBV10-3 with TRBJ2-4, with 7 bases identical to TRBD1. The CDR3 spans 17 residues. Germline V CDR1 and CDR2: ENHRY, SYGVKD. With V trimmed by 1 base and J by 1 base, 7 bases remained unmatched. CDR3 protein: CAISEWTGGEAKNIQYF. The DNA for the CDR3 is TGTGCCATCAGTGAGTGGACAGGTGGGGAGGCCAAAAACATTCAGTACTTC.

This clonotype was seen repeatedly, ten times or more. The chain employs TRBV5-4 and TRBJ2-3; 9 nucleotides line up with TRBD1. The CDR3 extends over 16 amino acids. Germline CDR1 reads SGHNT; CDR2 reads YYREEE (reference sequence). V lost 4 bases and J lost 4; bases outside the gene matches: 10. The CDR3 spells CASSTPSTGGADTQYF. In nucleotides, the CDR3 is TGTGCCAGCAGCACTCCCTCTACAGGGGGCGCAGATACGCAGTATTTT.

In its sample, this clonotype was seen many times. The V call is TRBV27, the J call TRBJ2-1; weak D call: TRBD2 (6 bases). CDR1 is MNHEY and CDR2 is SMNVEV in the germline V gene (reference sequence). Trimming took off 3 bases at V and 6 bases at J, with 15 bases between the two ends. CDR3 length equals 15 residues. For the CDR3, the DNA is TGTGCCAGCAGTTTCTCTAGCCGGAGGGCCAATGAGCAGTTCTTC. Its translation is CASSFSSRRANEQFF.

The V and J genes are TRBV6-2 or TRBV6-3 and TRBJ2-7; D unresolved. Between the trimmed V and J ends, which lost 7 bases and 5 bases, there was a span of 21 bases. The CDR3 runs 15 residues. CDR1 is MNHEY and CDR2 is SVGEGT in the germline V gene. CDR3 loop: CASKRFGGTKNEQYF. Written as DNA, the CDR3 is TGTGCCAGCAAAAGATTCGGCGGAACGAAAAACGAGCAGTACTTC.

This clonotype was counted once. This chain uses TRBV18 with TRBJ1-5, with no clear D. Germline V CDR1 and CDR2: KGHSH, LQKENI. This CDR3 has 13 amino acids. V was clipped by 3 bases and J by 5 bases, with 8 bases between them. CDR3 sequence: CASSPSSDQPQHF. The CDR3 DNA reads as TGTGCCAGCTCACCGTCCAGTGATCAGCCCCAGCATTTT.

This clonotype was seen many times. The V gene is TRBV6-1, the J gene TRBJ1-1, with D uncertain. This CDR3 is built from 13 residues. With 6 bases removed from V and 1 base from J, the gap between germline ends came to 9 bases. The V gene's germline CDR1 is MNHNS and CDR2 SASEGT. The CDR3 here is CASSHQSNTEAFF. CDR3 nucleotides: TGTGCCAGCAGCCACCAGTCGAACACTGAAGCTTTCTTT.

The rearrangement joins TRBV7-2 to TRBJ2-7, with TRBD1 matching over 10 bases. The CDR3 loop spans 14 amino acids. V lost 5 bases and J lost 6; bases outside the gene matches: 7. The V gene's germline CDR1 is SGHTA and CDR2 FQGNSA. In DNA, the CDR3 is TGTGCCAGCAGCCCCGACAGGGGGCTTCTCGAGCAGTACTTC. Protein product: CASSPDRGLLEQYF.

This rearrangement joins TRBV19 to TRBJ1-5; a weak D match, TRBD1 (5 bases). Deletions cut 6 bases from V and 2 bases from J, with 14 bases between. Germline assignment: CDR1 LNHDA and CDR2 SQIVND (reference sequence). The CDR3 totals 15 residues. The CDR3 DNA reads TGTGCCAGTAGCGCCCAGGGAGTTGGCAATCAGCCCCAGCATTTT. This codes for CASSAQGVGNQPQHF.

The chain uses TRBV7-9 and TRBJ1-3, with TRBD1 matching 8 bases. CDR1 and CDR2 from the germline V gene are SEHNR and FQNEAQ (reference sequence). This CDR3 contains 15 residues. V was clipped by 5 bases and J by 3 bases; unmatched bases: 6. CDR3 amino acids: CASSQGQGLGNTIYF. The CDR3, as DNA: TGTGCCAGCAGCCAAGGACAGGGACTTGGAAACACCATATATTTT.